The 24 T cell receptor beta chains in this list originate from one sample, sequenced in a study of blood T cell repertoires in COVID-19. Method: immunoSEQ multiplex PCR; TCRdb's copy keeps in-frame clones and lacks some. The sample consists of around 100,000 clones, 86% of them appearing once. Sequencing used peripheral blood. The receptors shown here come from a man aged 40-49 years with acute or convalescent COVID-19.

This clone occurred a few times. V is TRBV2 and J is TRBJ2-2, with 11 positions matching TRBD2. Germline V gives CDR1 SNHLY, CDR2 FYNNEI. V dropped 6 bases and J dropped 0; count of bases not matched to a gene: 0. The CDR3 is 15 residues long. This CDR3 reads CASRGLAANTGELFF. CDR3 sequence (DNA): TGTGCCAGCAGGGGACTAGCGGCGAACACCGGGGAGCTGTTTTTT.

V usage is TRBV7-9 and J usage is TRBJ1-6; D unclear. With 1 base removed from V and 10 bases from J, the gap between germline ends came to 5 bases. Germline CDR1 and CDR2: SEHNR and FQNEAQ (reference sequence). The CDR3 is 12 amino acids. The CDR3 DNA is TGTGCCAGCAGCTTAGAGAGATCACCCCTCCACTTT. Translating it yields CASSLERSPLHF.

The J gene is TRBJ1-4, the V gene TRBV25-1; weak D call: TRBD1 (5 bases). From germline, CDR1 is MGHDK and CDR2 SYGVNS. Trimming cost V 3 bases and J 8 bases, with 13 bases left between them. CDR3 length: 14 amino acids. Here the CDR3 reads CASSDRGWGEKLFF. The CDR3 DNA follows: TGTGCCAGCAGTGATCGGGGGTGGGGAGAAAAACTGTTTTTT. The complete variable domain, with remaining parts taken from reference TRBV25-1 and TRBJ1-4, reads EADIYQTPRYLVIGTGKKITLECSQTMGHDKMYWYQQDPGMELHLIHYSYGVNSTEKGDLSSESTVSRIRTEHFPLTLESARPSHTSQYLCASSDRGWGEKLFFGSGTQLSVL.

The J gene is TRBJ2-5, the V gene TRBV11-3; TRBD2 aligns across 12 bases. Trimming removed 5 bases from V and 6 bases from J; junction bases left unmatched: 7. The CDR3 is 15 residues long. Per the germline V gene, CDR1 is SGHNT and CDR2 is YENEEA. The DNA of the CDR3 is TGTGCCAGCAGCCTCGCGACTAGCGGGAGACAGACCCAGTACTTC. Translated, it gives CASSLATSGRQTQYF.

The chain links TRBV7-9 to TRBJ2-7; weak D call: TRBD2 (6 bases). The CDR3 is made up of 13 amino acids. Germline lookup yields CDR1 SEHNR and CDR2 FQNEAQ (reference sequence). V gave up 6 bases and J gave up 7 bases, with 16 bases separating them. The CDR3 sequence: CASSFRDGGEQYF. In DNA form, the CDR3 reads TGTGCCAGCAGTTTTAGGGACGGAGGGGAGCAGTACTTC.

The J gene is TRBJ1-4, the V gene TRBV2; D is undetermined. This CDR3 is built from 13 residues. CDR1 SNHLY and CDR2 FYNNEI come from the germline V gene. V was clipped by 5 bases and J by 6 bases, with 10 bases between them. DNA of the CDR3: TGTGCCAGCAGTCGGGGATTAGATGAAAAACTGTTTTTT. Translation: CASSRGLDEKLFF.

This clone ranks as medium-sized. The chain joins TRBV3-1 (or the pseudogene TRBV3-2) to TRBJ2-1; 13 nucleotides match TRBD2. In germline, CDR1 is LGHDT, CDR2 YNNKEL (reference sequence). CDR3 length: 16 amino acids. Trimming took 6 bases from V and 9 from J; bases not matched to a gene: 11. The CDR3 DNA is TGTGCCAGCAGTTCAAACGGACTAGCGGGAGTTGGTGAGCAGTTCTTC. It translates to CASSSNGLAGVGEQFF.

V usage is TRBV6-5 and J usage is TRBJ1-5, with 9 bases aligning to TRBD1. V lost 6 bases and J lost 9; bases outside the gene matches: 6. CDR1 and CDR2 from the germline V gene are MNHEY and SVGAGI. This CDR3 is 13 amino acids long. The CDR3 nucleotides are TGTGCCAGCAGGGGGACAGGGTCTTCGCCCCAGCATTTT. Protein sequence: CASRGTGSSPQHF.

The V and J genes are TRBV4-1 and TRBJ1-2; D is possibly TRBD1 (5 bases). This CDR3 comprises 15 residues. Germline CDR1 MGHRA, CDR2 YSYEKL. V was trimmed by 1 base and J by 0 bases, leaving 9 bases between them. The CDR3 protein is CASSQGQGANYGYTF. Written as DNA, the CDR3 is TGCGCCAGCAGCCAAGGGCAGGGCGCTAACTATGGCTACACCTTC.

The genes are TRBV12-3 or TRBV12-4 and TRBJ1-1; D gene ambiguous. CDR3 length: 13 amino acids. V lost 3 bases and J lost 3, with 8 bases in between. CDR3 in DNA: TGTGCCAGCAGTTTGAACAGTTACACTGAAGCTTTCTTT. Translating gives CASSLNSYTEAFF.

The chain is built from TRBV13 and TRBJ2-5; 8 positions agree with TRBD2. V shed 3 bases and J 6 bases; nucleotides not matched to a gene: 6. Germline values: CDR1 PRHDT, CDR2 FYEKMQ (reference sequence). The CDR3 is 14 residues long. The CDR3 loop is CASSFSGGGKTQYF. Written as DNA, the CDR3 is TGTGCCAGCAGCTTCAGCGGGGGCGGGAAGACCCAGTACTTC. Complete variable domain (other parts from reference TRBV13 and TRBJ2-5): AAGVIQSPRHLIKEKRETATLKCYPIPRHDTVYWYQQGPGQDPQFLISFYEKMQSDKGSIPDRFSAQQFSDYHSELNMSSLELGDSALYFCASSFSGGGKTQYFGPGTRLLVL.

V and J are TRBV14 and TRBJ2-5, with 11 bases matching TRBD2. The V gene end was trimmed by 0 bases and the J gene end by 1 base; junction bases not matched to a gene: 7. The CDR3 extends over 18 amino acids. The V gene's germline CDR1 is SGHDN and CDR2 FVKESK. In DNA, the CDR3 is TGTGCCAGCAGCCAAGAAAGGGCTAGCGGGAGGATCCAAGAGACCCAGTACTTC. Residues: CASSQERASGRIQETQYF.

The CDR3 DNA is TGCGCCAGCAGCTTCGCGGGGTCCAACGAGCAGTACTTC. Its translation is CASSFAGSNEQYF. The chain has TRBV5-1 and TRBJ2-7, with a tentative D call TRBD2 (6 bases). This CDR3 is 13 amino acids long. Looked up from germline, CDR1 is SGHRS and CDR2 is YFSETQ. The V gene lost 2 bases and the J gene lost 5 bases, with 11 bases spanning the gap.

This clone appeared a single time. The chain joins TRBV7-9 to TRBJ2-5; 7 bases agree with TRBD1. This CDR3 is built from 17 residues. V shed 6 bases, J shed 1 base, and the junction held 14 bases outside the gene matches. Germline V gene lookup returns CDR1 SEHNR and CDR2 FQNEAQ (reference sequence). CDR3 nucleotides: TGTGCCAGCAGGCAATCAGGGGGTGATTATCGCCAAGAGACCCAGTACTTC. The encoded protein is CASRQSGGDYRQETQYF.

V gene TRBV7-9 combines with J gene TRBJ2-7; 7 nucleotides match TRBD1. There are 16 residues in the CDR3. In germline, CDR1 is SEHNR, CDR2 FQNEAQ (reference sequence). The junction had 9 bases not matched to a gene; V was cut back by 4 bases and J by 0 bases. The CDR3 DNA follows: TGTGCCAGCAGCTCGCCCCCGGGACAGAGCTCCTACGAGCAGTACTTC. It yields the protein CASSSPPGQSSYEQYF.

The chain has TRBV15 and TRBJ2-1; 8 nucleotides match TRBD1. The CDR3 totals 16 residues. V trimming: 5 bases; J trimming: 4 bases; junction bases outside the gene matches: 10. Per the germline V gene, CDR1 is LNHNV and CDR2 is YYDKDF (reference sequence). The CDR3 here is CATSGHSGGRYNEQFF. The CDR3 DNA reads TGTGCCACCAGCGGCCACTCAGGGGGCAGGTACAATGAGCAGTTCTTC.

The gene calls are TRBV7-2 and TRBJ1-2, with D perhaps matching TRBD1 (5 bases). V was trimmed by 1 base and J by 13 bases, leaving 16 bases between them. Germline CDR1 SGHTA, CDR2 FQGNSA. This CDR3 region has 13 residues. The CDR3 loop is CASSLGFGGDPTF. In DNA, the CDR3 is TGTGCCAGCAGCTTAGGATTTGGGGGGGATCCCACCTTC.

CDR3 residues: CARSLRQGATFSNQPQHF. The CDR3, as DNA: TGTGCCAGAAGCTTGCGGCAGGGGGCGACTTTTAGCAATCAGCCCCAGCATTTT. The V gene is TRBV5-3, the J gene TRBJ1-5; 8 positions agree with TRBD1. TRBV5-3 counts as an open reading frame of uncertain function. This CDR3 contains 18 residues. V gave up 1 base and J gave up 0 bases; unmatched junction bases: 9.

This clone was seen more than once but under ten times. The chain uses TRBV13 and TRBJ1-3; 8 bases map to TRBD1. V was pared by 5 bases and J by 8 bases, with 8 bases of the junction left unmatched. This CDR3 contains 14 residues. From germline, CDR1 is PRHDT and CDR2 FYEKMQ (reference sequence). The CDR3 protein is CASSPYRGEDTIYF. The CDR3 region has the DNA TGTGCCAGCAGCCCCTACAGGGGGGAGGACACCATATATTTT.

The rearrangement links TRBV30 to TRBJ1-2; D gene ambiguous. Germline loops: CDR1 GTSNPN, CDR2 SVGIG (reference sequence). This CDR3 comprises 13 residues. The ends were cut back, 4 bases at V and 4 bases at J, with 13 bases in the middle. The CDR3 here is CAWTPAAIYGYTF. In DNA, the CDR3 is TGTGCCTGGACCCCCGCGGCAATCTATGGCTACACCTTC. The whole variable domain, remainder taken from reference TRBV30 and TRBJ1-2, is SQTIHQWPATLVQPVGSPLSLECTVEGTSNPNLYWYRQAAGRGLQLLFYSVGIGQISSEVPQNLSASRPQDRQFILSSKKLLLSDSGFYLCAWTPAAIYGYTFGSGTRLTVV.

The chain joins TRBV5-1 to TRBJ1-1; 10 positions match TRBD1. CDR3 length: 14 amino acids. The trim removed 5 bases at V and 7 bases at J, leaving 8 bases unmatched. Germline values: CDR1 SGHRS, CDR2 YFSETQ. CDR3 amino acids: CASSARQGADEAFF. As DNA, the CDR3 is TGCGCCAGCAGTGCCCGACAGGGGGCTGATGAAGCTTTCTTT.

V gene TRBV6-5 combines with J gene TRBJ2-5, with 7 nucleotides matching TRBD2. Per the germline V gene, CDR1 is MNHEY and CDR2 is SVGAGI. The CDR3 length is 15 residues. Unmatched junction bases numbered 7, after V lost 2 bases and J lost 4 bases. The CDR3 DNA reads TGTGCCAGCAGTTACAGGACTAGTAGGGCAGAGACCCAGTACTTC. Its protein is CASSYRTSRAETQYF.

The V gene is TRBV6-5, the J gene TRBJ1-6, with a weak D call TRBD1 (5 bases). Germline V lookup: CDR1 MNHEY, CDR2 SVGAGI. V lost 5 bases and J lost 6, with 14 bases in between. The CDR3 consists of 15 residues. The CDR3 here is CASSRNEGANSPLHF. CDR3 coding DNA: TGTGCCAGCAGTAGAAACGAAGGGGCTAATTCACCCCTCCACTTT.

The chain has TRBV9 and TRBJ2-7, with D tentatively TRBD2 (5 bases). This CDR3 contains 20 residues. V lost 4 bases and J 0 bases, leaving 29 bases between the germline ends. Germline V gives CDR1 SGDLS, CDR2 YYNGEE. The DNA of the CDR3 is TGTGCCAGCAGCCTACAAATGAAAATATGCGGAGTGGGGAGCTCCTACGAGCAGTACTTC. Translating it yields CASSLQMKICGVGSSYEQYF.